The next 31 T cell receptor beta chains were all read from a single sample in a study of shared clonotypes between healthy human individuals (dated by TCRdb to the early 2020s). Receptor libraries were prepared by the immunoSEQ multiplex PCR assay. The clones in this table, taken by TCRdb from immuneACCESS, are in-frame only. Not every clone is retained; where verified, under half of the shortfall comes from an unresolved V gene, and the cause of the rest is unknown. Here the sample has 190,000 or so clones; approximately 61% occur a single time. Roughly 10% of the sample rests with the top ten. Material: memory CD4+ T cells sorted from blood. What this sample's cell subset or site label stands for: CD45RA-negative fraction. These receptors came from a man aged 25-45 years in good health.

This chain joins TRBV2 and TRBJ2-5, with TRBD2 matching 7 bases. The CDR3 extends over 15 amino acids. Germline CDR1 reads SNHLY; CDR2 reads FYNNEI. The trim removed 6 bases at V and 1 base at J, leaving 8 bases unmatched. CDR3 region: CASSSVAGAQETQYF. CDR3 nucleotides: TGTGCCAGCAGCAGCGTGGCGGGAGCCCAAGAGACCCAGTACTTC.

In its sample, this clone was seen many times. The gene calls are TRBV6-4 and TRBJ1-1; possibly TRBD1 for D (5 bases). This CDR3 spans 14 amino acids. Looked up from germline, CDR1 is MRHNA and CDR2 is SNTAGT. The germline V and J ends were trimmed by 0 bases and 5 bases, with 10 bases remaining between them. This chain's CDR3 is CASSDSSKGTEAFF. As DNA, the CDR3 is TGTGCCAGCAGTGACTCGAGTAAGGGGACTGAAGCTTTCTTT.

The V and J genes are TRBV5-4 and TRBJ2-3; TRBD1 or TRBD2 may be the D gene (5 bases each). V lost 4 bases and J lost 3, with 15 bases in between. Germline CDR1 SGHNT, CDR2 YYREEE (reference sequence). This CDR3 is built from 15 residues. The CDR3 nucleotides read TGTGCCAGCAGCGCCGAGGGGCGATATACAGATACGCAGTATTTT. Translated: CASSAEGRYTDTQYF.

This clone was seen a few times. This chain connects TRBV6-1 to TRBJ2-7; D could derive from TRBD1 or TRBD2 (7 bases each). Trimming pared 10 bases from V and 5 bases from J, leaving 21 bases between. Germline V CDR1 and CDR2: MNHNS, SASEGT. The CDR3 spans 14 residues. CDR3 in DNA: TGTGCCACCCGCCTTTTTCCAGGGGGGGACGAGCAGTACTTC. This codes for CATRLFPGGDEQYF.

J is TRBJ2-2 and V is TRBV29-1; D might be TRBD1 or TRBD2, each matching 6 bases. Germline values: CDR1 SQVTM, CDR2 ANQGSEA. V lost 6 bases, J lost 4 bases, and 12 bases lay in between. The CDR3 has 13 amino acids. The CDR3 sequence is CSVGAGITGELFF. The CDR3 coding sequence is TGCAGCGTGGGGGCGGGAATCACCGGGGAGCTGTTTTTT.

The rearrangement links TRBV11-2 to TRBJ2-7, with 8 bases identical to TRBD2. The CDR3 totals 15 residues. Germline trimming cut 0 bases from V and 1 base from J; bases unmatched to any gene: 2. Per the germline V gene, CDR1 is SGHAT and CDR2 is FQNNGV. CDR3: CASSLESGSSYEQYF. The CDR3 nucleotides read TGTGCCAGCAGCTTAGAGAGCGGGAGTTCCTACGAGCAGTACTTC.

The gene calls are TRBV19 and TRBJ1-2, with 7 positions matching TRBD1. Germline-derived CDR1 and CDR2 are LNHDA and SQIVND (reference sequence). Trimming cost V 8 bases and J 3 bases; bases outside gene matches: 6. This CDR3 has 13 amino acids. The CDR3 sequence is CASRQGHYYGYTF. In DNA, the CDR3 is TGTGCCAGTCGACAGGGCCATTACTATGGCTACACCTTC. Variable domain in full (rest from reference TRBV19 and TRBJ1-2): DGGITQSPKYLFRKEGQNVTLSCEQNLNHDAMYWYRQDPGQGLRLIYYSQIVNDFQKGDIAEGYSVSREKKESFPLTVTSAQKNPTAFYLCASRQGHYYGYTFGSGTRLTVV.

The chain is built from TRBV5-1 and TRBJ2-7, with 7 nucleotides matching TRBD1. CDR3 length equals 14 residues. With V trimmed by 7 bases and J by 2 bases, 9 bases remained unmatched. Germline CDR1 and CDR2: SGHRS and YFSETQ. The CDR3 loop reads CASGRQGLTYEQYF. CDR3 coding DNA: TGCGCCAGCGGCCGACAGGGATTGACCTACGAGCAGTACTTC. The full variable domain, completed using reference TRBV5-1 and TRBJ2-7, is KAGVTQTPRYLIKTRGQQVTLSCSPISGHRSVSWYQQTPGQGLQFLFEYFSETQRNKGNFPGRFSGRQFSNSRSEMNVSTLELGDSALYLCASGRQGLTYEQYFGPGTRLTVT.

The V and J genes are TRBV11-2 and TRBJ2-2; the D is unclear. V was trimmed by 1 base and J by 3 bases, leaving 6 bases between them. The CDR3 loop spans 14 amino acids. CDR1 is SGHAT and CDR2 is FQNNGV in the germline V gene. In nucleotides, the CDR3 is TGTGCCAGCAGCTTAGGACGATACACCGGGGAGCTGTTTTTT. Its translation is CASSLGRYTGELFF. The variable domain in full, with the rest retrieved from reference TRBV11-2 and TRBJ2-2, is EAGVAQSPRYKIIEKRQSVAFWCNPISGHATLYWYQQILGQGPKLLIQFQNNGVVDDSQLPKDRFSAERLKGVDSTLKIQPAKLEDSAVYLCASSLGRYTGELFFGEGSRLTVL.

V is TRBV5-1 and J is TRBJ2-7; no clear D gene. CDR1 and CDR2 from the germline V gene are SGHRS and YFSETQ. V lost 3 bases and J 4 bases, leaving 14 bases between the germline ends. The CDR3 sequence is 14 residues long. The CDR3 protein is CASSSLMETYEQYF. The CDR3 DNA reads as TGCGCCAGCAGCTCTCTTATGGAAACATACGAGCAGTACTTC.

The table lists this clone with a few counts. The V call is TRBV6-1, the J call TRBJ1-5, with D unclear. The V gene's germline CDR1 is MNHNS and CDR2 SASEGT. This CDR3 comprises 11 residues. The V end lost 9 bases, the J end lost 4 bases, and 7 bases lay between the germline ends. The CDR3 coding sequence is TGTGCCAGTGGAGGGAATCAGCCCCAGCATTTT. It specifies CASGGNQPQHF.

This clone showed up just once. The chain uses TRBV5-5 and TRBJ2-3, with 12 bases lining up with TRBD2. Germline V gene sequence: CDR1 SGHKS, CDR2 YYEKEE (reference sequence). V gave up 4 bases and J gave up 6 bases; unmatched junction bases: 15. The CDR3 sequence is 18 residues long. CDR3 loop: CASSKTQTSGRTSDTQYF. The CDR3 region has the DNA TGTGCCAGCAGCAAGACCCAGACTAGCGGGAGAACAAGCGATACGCAGTATTTT. The full variable domain, with the rest looked up from reference TRBV5-5 and TRBJ2-3, is DAGVTQSPTHLIKTRGQQVTLRCSPISGHKSVSWYQQVLGQGPQFIFQYYEKEERGRGNFPDRFSARQFPNYSSELNVNALLLGDSALYLCASSKTQTSGRTSDTQYFGPGTRLTVL.

The chain uses TRBV28 and TRBJ1-2, with D tentatively TRBD1 (6 bases). This CDR3 is built from 16 residues. V was pared by 5 bases and J by 3 bases, with 19 bases between. Germline assignment: CDR1 MDHEN and CDR2 SYDVKM. Here the CDR3 DNA reads TGTGCCAGCAGTCCACTCACCCAGGGGAGGGACTATGGCTACACCTTC. Encoded protein: CASSPLTQGRDYGYTF.

The chain has TRBV27 and TRBJ1-2; D gene unclear. The CDR3 runs 13 residues. Trimming removed 4 bases at V and 4 bases at J, with 10 bases between. CDR1 and CDR2 (germline): MNHEY, SMNVEV (reference sequence). The CDR3 here is CASSSSGGYGYTF. As DNA, the CDR3 is TGTGCCAGCAGTTCCTCAGGAGGCTATGGCTACACCTTC.

The chain recombines TRBV9 with TRBJ2-2; TRBD2 aligns across 15 bases. The CDR3 is 18 amino acids. Germline V gene sequence: CDR1 SGDLS, CDR2 YYNGEE. The V gene end was trimmed by 3 bases and the J gene end by 2 bases; junction bases not matched to a gene: 5. The CDR3 DNA reads as TGTGCCAGCAGCGGCCGGACTAGCGGGAGGGGTAACACCGGGGAGCTGTTTTTT. It encodes CASSGRTSGRGNTGELFF. The complete variable domain, with remaining parts taken from reference TRBV9 and TRBJ2-2, reads DSGVTQTPKHLITATGQRVTLRCSPRSGDLSVYWYQQSLDQGLQFLIQYYNGEERAKGNILERFSAQQFPDLHSELNLSSLELGDSALYFCASSGRTSGRGNTGELFFGEGSRLTVL.

This chain uses TRBV5-1 with TRBJ2-3; 13 bases are shared with TRBD2. The germline gives CDR1 SGHRS, CDR2 YFSETQ. The ends lost 4 bases at V and 6 bases at J; junction bases unmatched: 11. CDR3 length: 17 residues. The CDR3 loop reads CASSLRTSGSSSDTQYF. CDR3 nucleotide sequence: TGCGCCAGCAGCCTCCGGACTAGCGGGAGTTCTTCTGATACGCAGTATTTT.

The chain is built from TRBV5-4 and TRBJ2-7, with D perhaps matching TRBD2 (6 bases). The CDR3 is 14 amino acids. Per the germline V gene, CDR1 is SGHNT and CDR2 is YYREEE (reference sequence). The V end lost 3 bases, the J end lost 6 bases, and 16 bases lay between the germline ends. CDR3 DNA sequence: TGTGCCAGCAGCTGGGGCGGGGCGGGGTCCGAGCAGTACTTC. This sequence encodes CASSWGGAGSEQYF.

This rearrangement joins TRBV5-1 to TRBJ2-2; 12 bases fit TRBD2. The J segment lost 6 bases and the V segment lost 7 bases, leaving 4 bases of the junction unmatched. The CDR3 has 14 residues. From germline, CDR1 is SGHRS and CDR2 YFSETQ. DNA for the CDR3: TGCGCCAGCTCTAGCGGGAGGGCCGCCGGGGAGCTGTTTTTT. Its protein is CASSSGRAAGELFF.

Turning to this clone: The same CDR3 is also encoded by other DNA sequences in this sample. The CDR3 DNA reads as TGTGCCAGCAGCCAAGGCCGGTGGGAGCAGTACTTC. Translated, it gives CASSQGRWEQYF. The V gene is TRBV14, the J gene TRBJ2-7; no clear D gene. V was trimmed by 1 base and J by 7 bases, leaving 8 bases between them. This CDR3 contains 12 residues. Germline V lookup: CDR1 SGHDN, CDR2 FVKESK.

The genes are TRBV27 and TRBJ1-5; maybe TRBD1 (5 bases). Trimming left V 8 bases short and J 5 bases short, with 13 bases between. The CDR3 is 13 amino acids. Germline V CDR1 and CDR2: MNHEY, SMNVEV (reference sequence). CDR3 sequence (DNA): TGTGCCAGCGCAGACAGAGCCGATCAGCCCCAGCATTTT. It yields the protein CASADRADQPQHF.

This clone has more than one count but fewer than ten. The rearrangement links TRBV6-1 to TRBJ2-3; maybe TRBD1 (6 bases). Germline-derived CDR1 and CDR2 are MNHNS and SASEGT. There are 13 residues in the CDR3. The germline V and J ends were trimmed by 7 bases and 4 bases, with 12 bases remaining between them. CDR3 sequence reads: CASKFRGADTQYF. CDR3 DNA: TGTGCCAGCAAATTCAGGGGTGCAGATACGCAGTATTTT.

The gene calls are TRBV6-5 and TRBJ2-7; unclear D gene. CDR1 and CDR2 (germline): MNHEY, SVGAGI. The length of the CDR3 is 15 residues. The germline V and J ends were trimmed by 5 bases and 2 bases, with 16 bases remaining between them. DNA for the CDR3: TGTGCCAGCAGTGCGCAAATTGACCCCACCTACGAGCAGTACTTC. It specifies CASSAQIDPTYEQYF.

The gene calls are TRBV7-2 and TRBJ2-3; TRBD2 matches at 7 bases. Germline CDR1 is SGHTA and CDR2 is FQGNSA. The CDR3 has 17 amino acids. The trim removed 1 base at V and 4 bases at J, leaving 11 bases unmatched. CDR3 protein: CASSLGFIAGDSDTQYF. The CDR3 DNA reads TGTGCCAGCAGCTTAGGCTTTATAGCGGGTGATTCAGATACGCAGTATTTT.

This chain connects TRBV10-3 to TRBJ2-3; 8 nucleotides line up with TRBD1. CDR1 ENHRY and CDR2 SYGVKD come from the germline V gene. The CDR3 covers 15 residues. Trimming took 5 bases from V and 3 from J; bases not matched to a gene: 7. The DNA of the CDR3 is TGTGCCATCAGTCAACTCAGGGGGCTTACAGATACGCAGTATTTT. Its protein product is CAISQLRGLTDTQYF.

The chain is built from TRBV10-3 and TRBJ2-7; 7 positions match TRBD2. The V segment lost 4 bases and the J segment 6 bases; nucleotides outside the gene matches: 0. This CDR3 has 11 amino acids. Germline V gives CDR1 ENHRY, CDR2 SYGVKD. CDR3 nucleotide sequence: TGTGCCATCAGTGGCGGGGGCGAGCAGTACTTC. Translating gives CAISGGGEQYF.

The chain employs TRBV5-1 and TRBJ2-7; D is possibly TRBD1 or TRBD2 (5 bases each). CDR1 is SGHRS and CDR2 is YFSETQ in the germline V gene. There are 15 residues in the CDR3. Between the trimmed V and J ends, which lost 4 bases and 5 bases, there was a span of 19 bases. In nucleotides, the CDR3 is TGCGCCAGCAGCCTGGGGTGGGGGTTTAAAGACGAGCAGTACTTC. Translated: CASSLGWGFKDEQYF.

This clone was seen only a few times. The chain employs TRBV18 and TRBJ1-4, with TRBD1 identical over 9 bases. The V and J ends lost 3 bases and 8 bases, in that order; junction bases with no gene match: 10. The CDR3 length is 16 residues. Germline loops: CDR1 KGHSH, CDR2 LQKENI. The CDR3 DNA is TGTGCCAGCTCACCGACAACTCGACAGGGGGGAGAAAAACTGTTTTTT. It specifies CASSPTTRQGGEKLFF.

V and J are TRBV11-2 and TRBJ2-3, with D possibly matching TRBD2 (6 bases). The CDR3 runs to 17 residues. Germline V gene lookup returns CDR1 SGHAT and CDR2 FQNNGV. Trimming stripped 1 base from V and 4 bases from J, with 18 bases between. DNA for the CDR3: TGTGCCAGCAGCTTAGGGCCGGCGGGGAGGTCAGCAGATACGCAGTATTTT. Translated, it gives CASSLGPAGRSADTQYF.

The chain links TRBV5-1 to TRBJ2-3, with TRBD1 matching over 8 bases. The CDR3 consists of 14 residues. From germline, CDR1 is SGHRS and CDR2 YFSETQ. The V gene end was trimmed by 2 bases and the J gene end by 6 bases; junction bases not matched to a gene: 5. CDR3 loop: CASSFQGAGDTQYF. The CDR3 DNA follows: TGCGCCAGCAGCTTCCAGGGGGCGGGGGATACGCAGTATTTT.

Only a few counts were recorded for this clone. The chain employs TRBV7-6 and TRBJ2-7, with D unclear. The CDR3 runs 15 residues. V lost 4 bases and J lost 6, with 19 bases in between. Germline assignment: CDR1 SGHVS and CDR2 FNYEAQ. DNA for the CDR3: TGTGCCAGCAGCTCTACCGATGACCCTAGTCGCGAGCAGTACTTC. Residues: CASSSTDDPSREQYF. Looking up the rest from reference TRBV7-6 and TRBJ2-7 gives the full variable domain: GAGVSQSPRYKVTKRGQDVALRCDPISGHVSLYWYRQALGQGPEFLTYFNYEAQQDKSGLPNDRFSAERPEGSISTLTIQRTEQRDSAMYRCASSSTDDPSREQYFGPGTRLTVT.

This clone was counted between two and nine times. The J gene is TRBJ2-7, the V gene TRBV9; tentative D call: TRBD1 (6 bases). There are 16 residues in the CDR3. Germline V gene sequence: CDR1 SGDLS, CDR2 YYNGEE. Trimming took 0 bases from V and 0 from J, leaving 13 bases between them. The CDR3 spells CASSVDPMTGSYEQYF. The CDR3 nucleotides read TGTGCCAGCAGCGTAGACCCGATGACAGGCTCCTACGAGCAGTACTTC. Based on the CDR3 plus reference TRBV9 and TRBJ2-7, the full variable domain is DSGVTQTPKHLITATGQRVTLRCSPRSGDLSVYWYQQSLDQGLQFLIQYYNGEERAKGNILERFSAQQFPDLHSELNLSSLELGDSALYFCASSVDPMTGSYEQYFGPGTRLTVT.